These 21 T cell receptor beta chains were all obtained from the same sample, sequenced in a study of graft-versus-host responses after intestinal transplantation. Their antigens are not known. Here immunoSEQ multiplex PCR was the method, and the copy in TCRdb shows in-frame clones only, minus some. This table holds over 65,000 clones, more than 85% found once. Sample: unstimulated CD8+ T cells sorted from spleen or lymph node cells, taken before transplant. These TCRs come from a human donor who was the organ donor for an intestinal transplant.

DNA of the CDR3: TGTGCCAGCAGCTTTGACCCGACTAGCGGGGGATCCCTGGAGACCCAGTACTTC. It translates to CASSFDPTSGGSLETQYF. The J gene is TRBJ2-5, the V gene TRBV7-6; 12 bases map to TRBD2. This CDR3 is 18 amino acids long. CDR1 and CDR2 from the germline V gene are SGHVS and FNYEAQ. Losses at the gene ends were 3 bases for V and 5 bases for J; bases not matched to a gene: 13.

The chain joins TRBV11-2 to TRBJ1-3; D unresolved. The CDR3 is 18 amino acids. V was pared by 5 bases and J by 0 bases, with 20 bases between. Germline V lookup: CDR1 SGHAT, CDR2 FQNNGV. CDR3 in DNA: TGTGCCAGCAGCCTAAATTCTGCCGAGGACCTCTCTGGAAACACCATATATTTT. As protein: CASSLNSAEDLSGNTIYF.

The V gene is TRBV5-1, the J gene TRBJ2-3; D remains ambiguous. V was trimmed by 2 bases and J by 4 bases, leaving 8 bases between them. The length of the CDR3 is 13 residues. Germline-derived CDR1 and CDR2 are SGHRS and YFSETQ. The CDR3 bases are TGCGCCAGCAGCTTCGGTGGCGCAGATACGCAGTATTTT. This sequence encodes CASSFGGADTQYF.

The rearrangement uses TRBV27 and TRBJ2-7, with D possibly TRBD1 on 5 matching bases. Trimming took 6 bases from V and 2 from J, leaving 14 bases between them. CDR3 size: 14 residues. Germline V gene sequence: CDR1 MNHEY, CDR2 SMNVEV (reference sequence). CDR3 in DNA: TGTGCCAGCAGCCTATTCCAGGGTCCCTACGAGCAGTACTTC. It encodes CASSLFQGPYEQYF.

This sequence joins TRBV5-4 and TRBJ2-2; perhaps TRBD2 as D (7 bases). CDR3 size: 12 residues. Germline V lookup: CDR1 SGHNT, CDR2 YYREEE (reference sequence). This CDR3 is CAERGGTGELFF. Written as DNA, the CDR3 is TGTGCGGAAAGGGGGGGCACCGGGGAGCTGTTTTTT.

The rearrangement joins TRBV5-1 to TRBJ1-1; the D is unclear. CDR1 SGHRS and CDR2 YFSETQ come from the germline V gene. Trimming shortened V by 0 bases and J by 9 bases, and 6 bases separated the two germline ends. This CDR3 comprises 11 residues. The CDR3 nucleotides read TGCGCCAGCAGCTTGGGGGAGAAAGCTTTCTTT. Its translation: CASSLGEKAFF.

This chain joins TRBV11-2 and TRBJ2-3; no definite D call. Trimming left V 0 bases short and J 8 bases short, with 12 bases between. The CDR3 is made up of 14 amino acids. Germline lookup yields CDR1 SGHAT and CDR2 FQNNGV. The CDR3 DNA sequence: TGTGCCAGCAGCTTAGATAGTCGGCCAGGTACGCAGTATTTT. It is translated as CASSLDSRPGTQYF.

The chain uses TRBV6-1 and TRBJ2-1, with D unclear. CDR1 is MNHNS and CDR2 is SASEGT in the germline V gene. The length of the CDR3 is 14 residues. Trimming took 4 bases from V and 4 from J, leaving 11 bases between them. The CDR3 is CASSGTDGYNEQFF. CDR3 DNA sequence: TGTGCCAGCAGTGGGACGGATGGGTACAATGAGCAGTTCTTC.

The chain is built from TRBV2 and TRBJ2-7; 10 bases map to TRBD1. The germline CDR1 and CDR2 sequences are SNHLY and FYNNEI. The CDR3 is made up of 15 amino acids. V shed 7 bases, J shed 3 bases, and the junction held 9 bases outside the gene matches. As DNA, the CDR3 is TGTGCCAGCACTGGGAATTGGGACAGGGGCTACGAGCAGTACTTC. Translated: CASTGNWDRGYEQYF. Together with reference TRBV2 and TRBJ2-7, the CDR3 gives the full variable domain: EPEVTQTPSHQVTQMGQEVILRCVPISNHLYFYWYRQILGQKVEFLVSFYNNEISEKSEIFDDQFSVERPDGSNFTLKIRSTKLEDSAMYFCASTGNWDRGYEQYFGPGTRLTVT.

The chain uses TRBV7-9 and TRBJ2-1, with D hard to call. This CDR3 is 10 amino acids long. The V end was cut by 8 bases, the J end by 6 bases, with 5 bases between. Germline lookup yields CDR1 SEHNR and CDR2 FQNEAQ (reference sequence). The CDR3: CASEINEQFF. The CDR3 nucleotides are TGTGCCAGCGAAATCAATGAGCAGTTCTTC.

The rearrangement uses TRBV9 and TRBJ2-1, with D possibly being TRBD1 or TRBD2 (5 bases each). The germline gives CDR1 SGDLS, CDR2 YYNGEE. This CDR3 is 14 amino acids long. V dropped 3 bases and J dropped 1 base, with 8 bases sitting between them. The CDR3 loop is CASSGGSSYNEQFF. The CDR3 nucleotides read TGTGCCAGCAGCGGGGGGAGTTCCTACAATGAGCAGTTCTTC.

This chain links TRBV19 with TRBJ2-1; D is ambiguous. Per germline, CDR1 LNHDA and CDR2 SQIVND (reference sequence). V lost 3 bases and J lost 8, with 20 bases in between. This CDR3 has 16 amino acids. The DNA for the CDR3 is TGTGCCAGTAGTATTTGGGTGCGCGGTGGAGAGTATGAGCAGTTCTTC. The encoded protein is CASSIWVRGGEYEQFF. Full variable domain (outside the CDR3, taken from reference TRBV19 and TRBJ2-1): DGGITQSPKYLFRKEGQNVTLSCEQNLNHDAMYWYRQDPGQGLRLIYYSQIVNDFQKGDIAEGYSVSREKKESFPLTVTSAQKNPTAFYLCASSIWVRGGEYEQFFGPGTRLTVL.

The table lists this clone with a count of one. V gene TRBV11-2 combines with J gene TRBJ2-1; 7 nucleotides line up with TRBD2. The CDR3 covers 15 residues. V trimming: 5 bases; J trimming: 9 bases; junction bases outside the gene matches: 13. Per germline, CDR1 SGHAT and CDR2 FQNNGV. CDR3 in DNA: TGTGCCAGCAGCGCTACCGGGAATCCTAGCGGTGAGCAGTTCTTC. Its protein product is CASSATGNPSGEQFF.

Comments on this clone: This CDR3 is also generated by other DNA sequences in the sample. The chain carries TRBV19 and TRBJ1-1; D unclear. The germline CDR1 and CDR2 sequences are LNHDA and SQIVND (reference sequence). Trimming removed 6 bases from V and 1 base from J, with 6 bases in between. The CDR3 runs to 12 residues. The CDR3 reads CASRDGNTEAFF. The CDR3 DNA reads TGTGCCAGTAGGGATGGGAACACTGAAGCTTTCTTT.

As DNA, the CDR3 is TGTGCCAGCAGTCCCTGGACCTGGTTTTGGCCCCTCCACTTT. This translates into CASSPWTWFWPLHF. V usage is TRBV27 and J usage is TRBJ1-6; D not resolved. CDR3 length equals 14 residues. Germline V gene data show CDR1 as MNHEY and CDR2 as SMNVEV (reference sequence). The V gene lost 5 bases and the J gene lost 13 bases, with 18 bases spanning the gap.

CDR3 nucleotides: TGTGCCAGCAGCGCATGGACAGGGAGCTCCTACAATGAGCAGTTCTTC. This gives the protein CASSAWTGSSYNEQFF. The rearrangement joins TRBV7-2 to TRBJ2-1; 8 nucleotides match TRBD1. The junction had 6 bases not matched to a gene; V was cut back by 5 bases and J by 0 bases. The germline V gene encodes CDR1 SGHTA and CDR2 FQGNSA. The CDR3 covers 16 residues.

The chain carries TRBV19 and TRBJ2-7; 8 bases match TRBD2. Trimming cost V 6 bases and J 1 base; bases outside gene matches: 8. The CDR3 runs 15 residues. CDR1 and CDR2 (germline): LNHDA, SQIVND (reference sequence). CDR3 amino acids: CASSAATSVSYEQYF. In nucleotides, the CDR3 is TGTGCCAGTAGCGCCGCGACTAGCGTATCCTACGAGCAGTACTTC.

The chain uses TRBV6-1 and TRBJ2-3; 8 bases are shared with TRBD2. The ends lost 1 base at V and 2 bases at J; junction bases unmatched: 8. Germline V gene data show CDR1 as MNHNS and CDR2 as SASEGT. CDR3 length: 17 amino acids. The chain's CDR3 is CASSEEGAGALTDTQYF. The CDR3 DNA reads as TGTGCCAGCAGTGAAGAAGGAGCGGGGGCCCTCACAGATACGCAGTATTTT.

This clone was seen only once. V is TRBV18 and J is TRBJ2-1, with D possibly being TRBD1 (5 bases). V lost 2 bases, J lost 5 bases, and 7 bases lay in between. The CDR3 contains 13 residues. Germline CDR1 is KGHSH and CDR2 is LQKENI. The CDR3 protein is CASSPKGHNEQFF. The CDR3 DNA reads TGTGCCAGCTCACCAAAGGGGCACAATGAGCAGTTCTTC.

The rearrangement uses TRBV11-2 and TRBJ1-4; the D gene is possibly TRBD1 (5 bases). V dropped 5 bases and J dropped 5 bases, with 15 bases sitting between them. The CDR3 has 15 amino acids. The germline V gene encodes CDR1 SGHAT and CDR2 FQNNGV. The CDR3 bases are TGTGCCAGCAGCCAACTATGGGGGGTCAATGAAAAACTGTTTTTT. Amino acids: CASSQLWGVNEKLFF.

This chain links TRBV5-1 with TRBJ2-7; TRBD1 is a possible D gene (5 bases). Trimming took 4 bases from V and 0 from J, leaving 14 bases between them. This CDR3 comprises 15 residues. Germline CDR1 SGHRS, CDR2 YFSETQ. CDR3 coding DNA: TGCGCCAGCAGCCAGGGTACGGAAAGCTCCTACGAGCAGTACTTC. The encoded protein is CASSQGTESSYEQYF.